The clone carrying this TCR beta chain has ten or more counts. This entry is derived from a study of T cells of healthy individuals. TCRdb called the 5' RACE reads again in MiXCR, with one record for every CDR3 protein. Of under 70,000 distinct CDR3 sequences in the sample, roughly 14% were seen once. V lost 0 bases to trimming and J lost 8 bases; unmatched junction nucleotides: 9. Germline CDR1 reads MNHEY; CDR2 reads SVGAGI. The CDR3 has 18 amino acids. The chain carries TRBV6-5 and TRBJ1-6; 11 bases fit TRBD1. The clonotype originates from a human donor in good health. Written as DNA, the CDR3 is TGTGCCAGCAGTTACTCGAGGGCAGGACAGGGGGCCGATTCACCCCTCCACTTT. Translating gives CASSYSRAGQGADSPLHF.